This TCR beta chain emerged from a study of T-cell memory formation after mild COVID-19. About the research overall: Clustering of TCRs was largely donor specific.

With regard to this clonotype: Its specificity is not known.

V was clipped by 7 bases and J by 5 bases, with 15 bases between them. The germline CDR1 and CDR2 sequences are SNHLY and FYNNEI. The CDR3 length is 13 residues. Via MiXCR, TCRdb re-called the 5' RACE reads, giving one row per CDR3 protein. The table shows about 130,000 distinct CDR3 sequences, with roughly 24% occurring only once. Points from the study as a whole: That cross-reactive memory joined was suggested by some responding clones appearing in pre-infection memory.

Sequenced input: PBMCs or a T cell subset sorted from them (not recorded which). The TCR was taken from an adult woman who had mild COVID-19 (a few samples of this study predate the infection). Cell type and time point are not known. The chain uses TRBV2 and TRBJ2-7; the D gene is possibly TRBD2 (6 bases). The CDR3 DNA reads as TGTGCCAGCAATTCATGGGAGGCCGACGAGCAGTACTTC. It yields the protein CASNSWEADEQYF.